Listed below are T cell receptor beta chains from one sample, sequenced in a study of T cell repertoires in cytomegalovirus infection. A single record per CDR3 protein comes from TCRdb applying MiXCR to the reads. The data contain approximately 70,000 distinct CDR3 sequences, under 4.5% of them singletons. Sample: PBMCs. Source of these receptors: a human donor in good health (CMV status not recorded). Some clones in this sample may be carry-over from other donors' samples. CDR3s include the opening cysteine and the closing phenylalanine or tryptophan. The D gene is left open where the match is weak. The size of a clone is reported for some rows only, either as once, few or many, or as a class for expanded clones.

D gene: .
clone size: many
J gene: TRBJ2-3
V gene: TRBV13
CDR3 protein: CASSLSDWGDTQYF
CDR3 DNA: TGTGCCAGCAGCTTATCGGACTGGGGTGATACGCAGTATTTT

D gene: .
clone size: many
J gene: TRBJ1-1
V gene: TRBV7-8
CDR3 protein: CASSPQVNTEAFF
CDR3 DNA: TGTGCCAGCAGCCCACAGGTGAACACTGAAGCTTTCTTT

D gene: .
clone size: many
J gene: TRBJ2-1
V gene: TRBV7-2
CDR3 protein: CASSLGLIYANEQFF
CDR3 DNA: TGTGCCAGCAGCTTAGGACTAATCTACGCAAATGAGCAGTTCTTC

D gene: .
clone size: many
J gene: TRBJ1-5
V gene: TRBV7-2
CDR3 protein: CASSSMTRNQPQHF
CDR3 DNA: TGTGCCAGCAGCTCAATGACGCGGAATCAGCCCCAGCATTTT

D gene: .
clone size: many
J gene: TRBJ2-5
V gene: TRBV7-2
CDR3 protein: CASSSTGYQETQYF
CDR3 DNA: TGTGCCAGCAGCTCCACGGGATACCAAGAGACCCAGTACTTC

D gene: TRBD2
clone size: many
J gene: TRBJ2-1
V gene: TRBV6-2/TRBV6-3
CDR3 protein: CASSQRGDNEQFF
CDR3 DNA: TGTGCCAGCAGTCAGCGGGGGGATAATGAGCAGTTCTTC

D gene: TRBD1
clone size: few
J gene: TRBJ2-2
V gene: TRBV7-2
CDR3 protein: CASSARPGQQNTGELFF
CDR3 DNA: TGTGCCAGCAGTGCCCGTCCGGGACAGCAGAACACCGGGGAGCTGTTTTTT

D gene: TRBD2
clone size: many
J gene: TRBJ2-5
V gene: TRBV7-6
CDR3 protein: CASSLTAGGETQYF
CDR3 DNA: TGTGCCAGCAGCTTAACGGCGGGAGGCGAGACCCAGTACTTC

D gene: .
clone size: many
J gene: TRBJ1-3
V gene: TRBV19
CDR3 protein: CASSILESGNTIYF
CDR3 DNA: TGTGCCAGTAGTATCTTGGAGTCTGGAAACACCATATATTTT

D gene: .
clone size: medium-sized
J gene: TRBJ2-7
V gene: TRBV11-2
CDR3 protein: CASSLVPRVEQYF
CDR3 DNA: TGTGCCAGCAGCTTAGTACCCAGGGTCGAGCAGTACTTC

D gene: .
clone size: many
J gene: TRBJ2-1
V gene: TRBV11-3
CDR3 protein: CASSLRESYNEQFF
CDR3 DNA: TGTGCCAGCAGCCTCCGGGAATCCTACAATGAGCAGTTCTTC

D gene: TRBD1
clone size: many
J gene: TRBJ1-6
V gene: TRBV10-3
CDR3 protein: CAIRGTGISPLHF
CDR3 DNA: TGTGCCATCAGGGGGACAGGGATTTCACCCCTCCACTTT

D gene: TRBD1
clone size: .
J gene: TRBJ2-6
V gene: TRBV4-3
CDR3 protein: CASSHSGTGASGGANVLTF
CDR3 DNA: TGCGCCAGCAGCCACTCCGGGACAGGGGCCTCCGGCGGGGCCAACGTCCTGACTTTC

D gene: TRBD1
clone size: few
J gene: TRBJ1-2
V gene: TRBV11-1
CDR3 protein: CASSFALGTGYGYTF
CDR3 DNA: TGTGCCAGCAGCTTTGCCTTGGGGACAGGGTATGGCTACACCTTC

D gene: TRBD2
clone size: many
J gene: TRBJ2-7
V gene: TRBV7-2
CDR3 protein: CASSLGGGLQIPYEQYF
CDR3 DNA: TGTGCCAGCAGCTTGGGGGGGGGACTCCAAATACCCTACGAGCAGTACTTC

D gene: .
clone size: many
J gene: TRBJ1-2
V gene: TRBV7-2
CDR3 protein: CASSPSSQDYGYTF
CDR3 DNA: TGTGCCAGCAGCCCCAGTTCCCAAGACTATGGCTACACCTTC

D gene: .
clone size: many
J gene: TRBJ1-6
V gene: TRBV2
CDR3 protein: CASSDRPGFSYNSPLHF
CDR3 DNA: TGTGCCAGCAGTGACAGGCCCGGATTCTCCTATAATTCACCCCTCCACTTT

D gene: .
clone size: many
J gene: TRBJ1-3
V gene: TRBV7-2
CDR3 protein: CASSSWERNTIYF
CDR3 DNA: TGTGCCAGCAGCTCCTGGGAACGAAACACCATATATTTT

D gene: TRBD2
clone size: many
J gene: TRBJ2-2
V gene: TRBV7-2
CDR3 protein: CASSYVPGLPTGELFF
CDR3 DNA: TGTGCCAGCAGCTACGTTCCGGGACTACCCACCGGGGAGCTGTTTTTT

D gene: TRBD2
clone size: many
J gene: TRBJ2-2
V gene: TRBV7-2
CDR3 protein: CASSLLLAGGPNTGELFF
CDR3 DNA: TGTGCCAGCAGCTTACTACTAGCGGGGGGGCCCAACACCGGGGAGCTGTTTTTT

D gene: .
clone size: many
J gene: TRBJ1-1
V gene: TRBV7-2
CDR3 protein: CASSLLMTEEAFF
CDR3 DNA: TGTGCCAGCAGTCTACTCATGACGGAGGAGGCTTTCTTT

D gene: .
clone size: many
J gene: TRBJ1-5
V gene: TRBV5-1
CDR3 protein: CASSLEGIDSQPQHF
CDR3 DNA: TGCGCCAGCAGCTTGGAAGGGATTGACAGTCAGCCCCAGCATTTT

D gene: .
clone size: many
J gene: TRBJ2-7
V gene: TRBV7-2
CDR3 protein: CASSFASSYEQYF
CDR3 DNA: TGTGCCAGCAGCTTTGCGAGCTCCTACGAGCAGTACTTC

D gene: .
clone size: many
J gene: TRBJ2-3
V gene: TRBV7-2
CDR3 protein: CASSSNTDTQYF
CDR3 DNA: TGTGCCAGCAGCTCCAACACAGATACGCAGTATTTT

D gene: TRBD2
clone size: many
J gene: TRBJ2-7
V gene: TRBV7-2
CDR3 protein: CASSQTSGNTYEQYF
CDR3 DNA: TGTGCCAGCAGCCAGACTAGCGGAAACACCTACGAGCAGTACTTC

D gene: .
clone size: many
J gene: TRBJ1-6
V gene: TRBV4-3
CDR3 protein: CASSQVQGRSPLHF
CDR3 DNA: TGCGCCAGCAGCCAAGTACAGGGCCGCTCACCCCTCCACTTT

D gene: .
clone size: many
J gene: TRBJ2-3
V gene: TRBV7-2
CDR3 protein: CASSLDPGTDTQYF
CDR3 DNA: TGTGCCAGCAGCTTAGATCCAGGCACAGATACGCAGTATTTT

D gene: TRBD2
clone size: many
J gene: TRBJ2-5
V gene: TRBV28
CDR3 protein: CASSSIGLAGGPYQETQYF
CDR3 DNA: TGTGCCAGCAGTTCCATAGGACTAGCGGGAGGCCCGTACCAAGAGACCCAGTACTTC

D gene: .
clone size: many
J gene: TRBJ1-6
V gene: TRBV7-6
CDR3 protein: CASSLDARGPNSPLHF
CDR3 DNA: TGTGCCAGCAGCTTAGACGCGCGGGGACCAAATTCACCCCTCCACTTT

D gene: .
clone size: many
J gene: TRBJ1-2
V gene: TRBV5-4
CDR3 protein: CASSFGQNNYGYTF
CDR3 DNA: TGTGCCAGCAGCTTTGGTCAGAATAACTATGGCTACACCTTC

D gene: .
clone size: many
J gene: TRBJ1-4
V gene: TRBV6-6
CDR3 protein: CASRTWTDSTSNEKLFF
CDR3 DNA: TGTGCCAGCCGAACCTGGACAGACTCGACCTCTAATGAAAAACTGTTTTTT

D gene: .
clone size: many
J gene: TRBJ2-7
V gene: TRBV7-2
CDR3 protein: CASSSRGDYEQYF
CDR3 DNA: TGTGCCAGCAGCTCTCGGGGTGACTACGAGCAGTACTTC

D gene: .
clone size: many
J gene: TRBJ2-1
V gene: TRBV11-1
CDR3 protein: CASSPSPYPSDEQFF
CDR3 DNA: TGTGCCAGCAGCCCGTCGCCCTACCCGTCCGATGAGCAGTTCTTC

D gene: .
clone size: many
J gene: TRBJ2-6
V gene: TRBV7-2
CDR3 protein: CASSLRAGANVLTF
CDR3 DNA: TGTGCCAGCAGCTTGAGGGCTGGGGCCAACGTCCTGACTTTC

D gene: TRBD1
clone size: many
J gene: TRBJ2-2
V gene: TRBV6-2/TRBV6-3
CDR3 protein: CASSRRQGVGTGELFF
CDR3 DNA: TGTGCCAGCAGTCGACGGCAGGGGGTTGGTACCGGGGAGCTGTTTTTT

D gene: TRBD2
clone size: many
J gene: TRBJ2-1
V gene: TRBV12-3/TRBV12-4
CDR3 protein: CASSELAGGYNEQFF
CDR3 DNA: TGTGCCAGCAGTGAACTAGCGGGGGGCTACAATGAGCAGTTCTTC

D gene: .
clone size: many
J gene: TRBJ1-5
V gene: TRBV4-2
CDR3 protein: CASSQDRGALNQPQHF
CDR3 DNA: TGTGCCAGCAGCCAAGATAGGGGGGCACTGAATCAGCCCCAGCATTTT

D gene: .
clone size: many
J gene: TRBJ2-5
V gene: TRBV2
CDR3 protein: CASSEGVLGKETQYF
CDR3 DNA: TGTGCCAGCAGTGAGGGGGTTCTGGGGAAGGAGACCCAGTACTTC

D gene: .
clone size: many
J gene: TRBJ2-7
V gene: TRBV7-6
CDR3 protein: CASRSGSHEQYF
CDR3 DNA: TGTGCCAGCAGGTCAGGGAGCCACGAGCAGTACTTC

D gene: TRBD1
clone size: many
J gene: TRBJ2-2
V gene: TRBV7-2
CDR3 protein: CASSLRQGNTGELFF
CDR3 DNA: TGTGCCAGCAGCTTGCGACAGGGGAACACCGGGGAGCTGTTTTTT

D gene: .
clone size: .
J gene: TRBJ2-7
V gene: TRBV10-2
CDR3 protein: CASRAGLATYEQYF
CDR3 DNA: TGCGCCAGCAGGGCGGGACTCGCAACCTACGAGCAGTACTTC

D gene: .
clone size: many
J gene: TRBJ2-2
V gene: TRBV12-3/TRBV12-4
CDR3 protein: CASTRRANTGELFF
CDR3 DNA: TGTGCCAGCACCAGGAGGGCGAACACCGGGGAGCTGTTTTTT

D gene: .
clone size: many
J gene: TRBJ2-7
V gene: TRBV7-2
CDR3 protein: CASSLAHQPYEQYF
CDR3 DNA: TGTGCCAGCAGCTTAGCCCATCAGCCCTACGAGCAGTACTTC

D gene: .
clone size: many
J gene: TRBJ1-2
V gene: TRBV12-3/TRBV12-4
CDR3 protein: CASSSQDIYGYTF
CDR3 DNA: TGTGCCAGCAGTTCACAGGATATCTATGGCTACACCTTC

D gene: TRBD1
clone size: many
J gene: TRBJ2-2
V gene: TRBV11-2
CDR3 protein: CASSSGTGANTGELFF
CDR3 DNA: TGTGCCAGCAGCTCAGGGACAGGGGCAAACACCGGGGAGCTGTTTTTT

D gene: .
clone size: many
J gene: TRBJ1-5
V gene: TRBV7-2
CDR3 protein: CASSLVTQFYSNQPQHF
CDR3 DNA: TGTGCCAGCAGCTTAGTAACGCAATTTTATAGCAATCAGCCCCAGCATTTT

D gene: TRBD2
clone size: many
J gene: TRBJ2-7
V gene: TRBV7-8
CDR3 protein: CASSLPSGRGEQYF
CDR3 DNA: TGTGCCAGCAGCTTACCTAGCGGGAGAGGGGAGCAGTACTTC

D gene: .
clone size: many
J gene: TRBJ2-7
V gene: TRBV7-6
CDR3 protein: CASTHHTRSEQYF
CDR3 DNA: TGTGCCAGCACCCACCACACTAGAAGCGAGCAGTACTTC

D gene: TRBD2
clone size: many
J gene: TRBJ2-1
V gene: TRBV7-2
CDR3 protein: CASSPKRGSSYNEQFF
CDR3 DNA: TGTGCCAGCAGCCCAAAGCGGGGGAGCTCCTACAATGAGCAGTTCTTC

D gene: .
clone size: many
J gene: TRBJ1-1
V gene: TRBV7-2
CDR3 protein: CASCESGTVNTEAFF
CDR3 DNA: TGTGCCAGCTGCGAATCTGGGACGGTGAACACTGAAGCTTTCTTT

D gene: .
clone size: many
J gene: TRBJ2-3
V gene: TRBV12-3/TRBV12-4
CDR3 protein: CASREQLDDTQYF
CDR3 DNA: TGTGCCAGCAGGGAGCAACTGGACGATACGCAGTATTTT

D gene: TRBD2
clone size: .
J gene: TRBJ2-7
V gene: TRBV7-2
CDR3 protein: CASSCQAGEIYEQFF
CDR3 DNA: TGTGCCAGCAGCTGCCAAGCGGGAGAGATCTACGAGCAGTTTTTC

D gene: .
clone size: medium-sized
J gene: TRBJ1-3
V gene: TRBV5-6
CDR3 protein: CASSFRTLDSGNTIYF
CDR3 DNA: TGTGCCAGCAGCTTCAGGACACTCGACTCTGGAAACACCATATATTTT

D gene: .
clone size: many
J gene: TRBJ1-1
V gene: TRBV10-3
CDR3 protein: CAISGAPNTEAFF
CDR3 DNA: TGTGCCATCAGTGGGGCACCGAACACTGAAGCTTTCTTT

D gene: TRBD1
clone size: many
J gene: TRBJ1-2
V gene: TRBV7-2
CDR3 protein: CASTTRRSTGEQYGYTF
CDR3 DNA: TGTGCCAGCACCACAAGGCGGTCAACAGGGGAGCAGTATGGCTACACCTTC

D gene: TRBD1
clone size: many
J gene: TRBJ2-1
V gene: TRBV6-6
CDR3 protein: CASRPGQGSSEQFF
CDR3 DNA: TGTGCCAGCAGGCCGGGACAGGGCTCTAGCGAGCAGTTCTTC

D gene: .
clone size: many
J gene: TRBJ2-5
V gene: TRBV7-2
CDR3 protein: CASSFGRGGETQYF
CDR3 DNA: TGTGCCAGCAGCTTCGGCAGGGGGGGAGAGACCCAGTACTTC

D gene: .
clone size: many
J gene: TRBJ2-5
V gene: TRBV5-4
CDR3 protein: CASSLGTRRETQYF
CDR3 DNA: TGTGCCAGCAGCTTGGGAACTAGAAGAGAGACCCAGTACTTC